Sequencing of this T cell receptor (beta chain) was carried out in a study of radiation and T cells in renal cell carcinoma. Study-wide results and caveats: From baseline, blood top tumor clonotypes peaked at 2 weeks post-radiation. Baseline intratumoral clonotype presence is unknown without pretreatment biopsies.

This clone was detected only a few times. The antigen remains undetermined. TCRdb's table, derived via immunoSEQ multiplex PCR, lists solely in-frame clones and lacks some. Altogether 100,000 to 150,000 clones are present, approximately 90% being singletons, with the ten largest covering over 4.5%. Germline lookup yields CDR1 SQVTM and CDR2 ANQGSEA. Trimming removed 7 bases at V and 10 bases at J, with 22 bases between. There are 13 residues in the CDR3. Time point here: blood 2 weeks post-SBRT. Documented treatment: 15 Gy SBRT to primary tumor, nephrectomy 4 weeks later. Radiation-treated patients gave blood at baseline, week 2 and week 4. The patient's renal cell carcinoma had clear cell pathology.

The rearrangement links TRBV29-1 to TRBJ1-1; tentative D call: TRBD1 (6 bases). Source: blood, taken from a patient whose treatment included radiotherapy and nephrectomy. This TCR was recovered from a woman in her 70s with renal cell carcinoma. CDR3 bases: TGCAGCGCTGGGCGGGGGGCGCATCTCCCAGCTTTCTTT. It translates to CSAGRGAHLPAFF.